This T cell receptor (beta chain) appears in the sequencing data of a study of cytomegalovirus exposure and HLA in healthy donors. V lost 1 base, J lost 2 bases, and 1 base stayed unmatched. Germline V gene lookup returns CDR1 LGHNA and CDR2 YSLEER. The length of the CDR3 is 15 residues. PCR primers comprised 60 Vbeta and 13 Jbeta primers. This table comes from immunoSEQ multiplex PCR, and its TCRdb copy is limited to in-frame clones, with some not included. The sample lists 140,000 or so clones; approximately 82% were seen once. The sequencing input was PBMCs. This chain links TRBV4-3 with TRBJ2-3; 9 bases line up with TRBD1. The sequence came from a woman aged 60-70 years in good health and CMV-seropositive. The CDR3 coding sequence is TGCGCCAGCAGCCAAGGGGACAGGGCCACAGATACGCAGTATTTT. Translated, it gives CASSQGDRATDTQYF.